Below are 14 T cell receptor beta chains sequenced from a single sample in a study of beta chain features in type 1 diabetes. The investigators reverse transcribed all of the isolated RNA, so they sequenced expressed TCRB transcripts. Profiled with immunoSEQ multiplex PCR; TCRdb holds only in-frame clones, not every one. The table records a few hundred thousand clones, around 15% of them present only once. The sequenced material came from central memory CD4+ T cells from blood. These receptors were taken from a man aged 25 to 40 in good health.

This clone came up many times. In DNA, the CDR3 is TGTGCCAGCAGCCAGGACAGGGGTACATATCGAGAGCAGTTCTTC. It translates to CASSQDRGTYREQFF. The rearrangement uses TRBV7-2 and TRBJ2-1; TRBD1 matches 9 bases. V shed 5 bases, J shed 10 bases, and the junction held 12 bases outside the gene matches. The length of the CDR3 is 15 residues. In germline, CDR1 is SGHTA, CDR2 FQGNSA.

The genes are TRBV7-2 and TRBJ2-7, with 8 bases aligning to TRBD2. CDR1 is SGHTA, CDR2 FQGNSA, per germline. V shed 7 bases and J 2 bases; nucleotides not matched to a gene: 7. CDR3 length: 14 amino acids. The CDR3 DNA follows: TGTGCCAGCACCGGGGGGGGGTCCCCCTACGAGCAGTACTTC. It specifies CASTGGGSPYEQYF. Filled out from reference TRBV7-2 and TRBJ2-7, the complete variable domain reads GAGVSQSPSNKVTEKGKDVELRCDPISGHTALYWYRQSLGQGLEFLIYFQGNSAPDKSGLPSDRFSAERTGGSVSTLTIQRTQQEDSAVYLCASTGGGSPYEQYFGPGTRLTVT.

This clone was picked up a small number of times. The gene calls are TRBV23-1 and TRBJ2-7, with D possibly being TRBD2 (6 bases). TRBV23-1 carries the ORF label, with uncertain function. V was cut by 0 bases and J by 7 bases, with 16 bases left in between. The CDR3 spans 15 residues. The CDR3 bases are TGCGCCAGCAGTCAATCCCCGGGACTGCCGAGAGAGCAGTACGTC. This translates into CASSQSPGLPREQYV.

The chain carries TRBV5-4 and TRBJ1-1, with D uncertain. The CDR3 totals 13 residues. Trimming removed 1 base from V and 7 bases from J, with 11 bases in between. Germline V lookup: CDR1 SGHNT, CDR2 YYREEE (reference sequence). Here the CDR3 DNA reads TGTGCCAGCAGCTTGTATGGAGTGCGTGAAGCTTTCTTT. Residues: CASSLYGVREAFF.

The chain links TRBV4-1 to TRBJ2-3; D remains unclear. V was cut by 2 bases and J by 1 base, with 10 bases left in between. The CDR3 spans 15 residues. The germline CDR1 and CDR2 sequences are MGHRA and YSYEKL. CDR3 nucleotide sequence: TGCGCCAGCAGCCAAAGACTGGCTGGCACAGATACGCAGTATTTT. It translates to CASSQRLAGTDTQYF.

This clone was detected a few times. This chain uses TRBV19 with TRBJ2-2; D uncertain. The length of the CDR3 is 11 residues. Looked up from germline, CDR1 is LNHDA and CDR2 is SQIVND (reference sequence). The V and J ends lost 7 bases and 8 bases respectively, with 8 bases between them. CDR3 sequence reads: CASNSGGELFF. The DNA for the CDR3 is TGTGCCAGTAATTCCGGTGGGGAGCTGTTTTTT.

This chain connects TRBV23-1 to TRBJ1-5; maybe TRBD1 (5 bases). TRBV23-1 is identified as an open reading frame with a role that is uncertain. V lost 6 bases to trimming and J lost 2 bases, with 17 bases between them. The CDR3 runs to 16 residues. The CDR3 nucleotides are TGCGCCAGCAGCCAAGTTGCGGGGACTCGCAATCAGCCCCAGCATTTT. This codes for CASSQVAGTRNQPQHF.

This clone was detected only a few times. This chain joins TRBV14 and TRBJ1-5; D gene unclear. Germline CDR1 SGHDN, CDR2 FVKESK. There are 16 residues in the CDR3. Between the trimmed V and J ends, which lost 2 bases and 5 bases, there was a span of 16 bases. For the CDR3, the DNA is TGTGCCAGCAGCCAACCCCCCGATTCGGATTATCAGCCCCAGCATTTT. Translated: CASSQPPDSDYQPQHF.

This sequence joins TRBV20-1 and TRBJ1-1; D ambiguous. The CDR3 is 11 amino acids. The germline V and J ends were trimmed by 5 bases and 10 bases, with 14 bases remaining between them. The germline gives CDR1 DFQATT, CDR2 SNEGSKA (reference sequence). The CDR3 sequence is CSAAHLNGAFF. CDR3 sequence (DNA): TGCAGTGCTGCTCACTTGAATGGAGCTTTCTTT.

This clone appeared a few times. Since a much larger clone is just one base distant, this may be a read error. Other DNA variants within this sample encode the same CDR3. The chain carries TRBV7-2 and TRBJ2-3; D is ambiguous. CDR3 length: 12 amino acids. The germline CDR1 and CDR2 sequences are SGHTA and FQGNSA. V lost 4 bases and J lost 2, with 4 bases in between. Here the CDR3 reads CASSSNTDTQYF. The CDR3 coding sequence is TGTGCCAGCAGCTCGAACACAGATACGCAGTATTTT.

This clone was observed a handful of times. The rearrangement joins TRBV18 to TRBJ1-1; D is unresolved. Germline CDR1 is KGHSH and CDR2 is LQKENI. This CDR3 contains 16 residues. Trimming shortened V by 4 bases and J by 5 bases, and 20 bases separated the two germline ends. The CDR3: CASSRGQTGLGTEAFF. The CDR3 bases are TGTGCCAGCTCACGTGGTCAGACTGGGTTGGGAACTGAAGCTTTCTTT.

V and J are TRBV7-2 and TRBJ2-2; D not certain. Trimming removed 1 base at V and 6 bases at J, with 6 bases between. Per germline, CDR1 SGHTA and CDR2 FQGNSA. This CDR3 is built from 13 residues. Here the CDR3 DNA reads TGTGCCAGCAGCTTAGAAGGGTCCGGGGAGCTGTTTTTT. It codes for CASSLEGSGELFF. Together with reference TRBV7-2 and TRBJ2-2, the CDR3 gives the full variable domain: GAGVSQSPSNKVTEKGKDVELRCDPISGHTALYWYRQSLGQGLEFLIYFQGNSAPDKSGLPSDRFSAERTGGSVSTLTIQRTQQEDSAVYLCASSLEGSGELFFGEGSRLTVL.

In its sample, this clone was seen many times. This sequence joins TRBV10-3 and TRBJ2-7; D ambiguous. The CDR3 covers 13 residues. Trimming stripped 5 bases from V and 7 bases from J, with 15 bases between. Germline loops: CDR1 ENHRY, CDR2 SYGVKD. CDR3: CAISQDFIREQYV. The CDR3 DNA sequence: TGTGCCATCAGTCAGGATTTTATAAGAGAGCAGTACGTC.

This clone has only a few counts. J is TRBJ2-7 and V is TRBV7-2; TRBD1 matches at 11 bases. Germline values: CDR1 SGHTA, CDR2 FQGNSA. The junction had 4 bases not matched to a gene; V was cut back by 2 bases and J by 4 bases. The CDR3 runs to 15 residues. CDR3 DNA sequence: TGTGCCAGCAGCTTAATAGGACAGGGGGCTTACGAGCAGTACTTC. It is translated as CASSLIGQGAYEQYF.